The 19 T cell receptor beta chains reported below all come from one sample, sequenced in a study of cytomegalovirus exposure and HLA in healthy donors (dated by TCRdb to about 2017). The library was produced with the immunoSEQ multiplex PCR assay. For the multiplex PCR, a mixture combining 60 forward primers for TCR Vbeta segments and 13 reverse primers for TCR Jbeta segments was used. Sourced from immuneACCESS, this table was stored by TCRdb with only in-frame sequences that have V and J called. A share of the clones is absent; for the studies checked, an unresolved V gene accounts for under half, and the remainder has no known explanation. This sample has under 130,000 clones in its table, and 70% to 85% of those were observed once. The top ten hold 2.5% to 3.5% of the sample. Sequenced input: PBMCs. These receptors were taken from a woman between 40 and 50 years old in good health and CMV-seronegative.

The V and J genes are TRBV28 and TRBJ1-5, with D perhaps TRBD1 (6 bases). The V gene lost 9 bases and the J gene lost 2 bases, with 17 bases spanning the gap. CDR3 length equals 15 residues. Germline CDR1 reads MDHEN; CDR2 reads SYDVKM. The CDR3 sequence is CASLQGLGGNQPQHF. CDR3 coding DNA: TGTGCCAGTCTACAGGGCCTCGGAGGCAATCAGCCCCAGCATTTT.

The CDR3 protein is CASSLVDSYEQYF. In nucleotides, the CDR3 is TGTGCCAGCAGCTTGGTGGACAGCTACGAGCAGTACTTC. The chain joins TRBV5-6 to TRBJ2-7; weak D call: TRBD1 (6 bases). Per the germline V gene, CDR1 is SGHDT and CDR2 is YYEEEE. V was pared by 0 bases and J by 3 bases, with 7 bases between. The CDR3 loop spans 13 amino acids.

This chain's CDR3 is CAWSARNEQYF. The CDR3 DNA follows: TGTGCCTGGAGTGCTAGGAACGAGCAGTACTTC. The rearrangement joins TRBV30 to TRBJ2-7; D call uncertain. With 1 base removed from V and 5 bases from J, the gap between germline ends came to 6 bases. CDR3 length equals 11 residues. CDR1 is GTSNPN and CDR2 is SVGIG in the germline V gene (reference sequence).

The chain couples TRBV9 to TRBJ2-1; 11 bases are shared with TRBD2. This CDR3 is 15 amino acids long. With 0 bases clipped from V and 10 bases from J, the junction kept 6 bases outside the gene matches. CDR1 and CDR2 (germline): SGDLS, YYNGEE. The CDR3 DNA reads TGTGCCAGCAGCGTAGTAGCGGGAGGGACGGGGGAGCAGTTCTTC. Its protein product is CASSVVAGGTGEQFF.

This clone was observed a few times. This sequence joins TRBV15 and TRBJ2-2; 7 nucleotides line up with TRBD1. This CDR3 is built from 16 residues. In germline, CDR1 is LNHNV, CDR2 YYDKDF (reference sequence). V dropped 4 bases and J dropped 5; count of bases not matched to a gene: 10. CDR3 sequence: CATSTLEGAETGELFF. The CDR3 DNA sequence: TGTGCCACCAGCACCCTAGAGGGGGCAGAAACCGGGGAGCTGTTTTTT.

V is TRBV2 and J is TRBJ2-2; D is possibly TRBD1 (5 bases). Germline CDR1 and CDR2: SNHLY and FYNNEI. The CDR3 has 15 amino acids. V lost 6 bases and J 4 bases, leaving 15 bases between the germline ends. The chain's CDR3 is CASRLNQGSTGELFF. CDR3 coding DNA: TGTGCCAGCAGACTAAATCAGGGAAGCACCGGGGAGCTGTTTTTT.

The V and J genes are TRBV28 and TRBJ2-3, with D uncertain. From germline, CDR1 is MDHEN and CDR2 SYDVKM. Between the trimmed V and J ends, which lost 10 bases and 11 bases, there was a span of 19 bases. The CDR3 runs 12 residues. CDR3 loop: CATFHFPTGQYF. CDR3 bases: TGTGCCACCTTTCATTTTCCCACGGGGCAGTATTTT.

Regarding this clone: At the DNA level, this CDR3 is encoded by other sequences in the same sample as well. The rearrangement joins TRBV6-1 to TRBJ1-6; D unresolved. The germline V gene encodes CDR1 MNHNS and CDR2 SASEGT. The CDR3 spans 14 residues. V lost 3 bases and J lost 10, with 13 bases in between. CDR3 region: CASSESGRYSPLHF. In DNA, the CDR3 is TGTGCCAGCAGTGAGTCCGGGAGGTACTCACCCCTCCACTTT.

The chain recombines TRBV19 with TRBJ1-6; D not resolved. The CDR3 covers 14 residues. Germline CDR1 is LNHDA and CDR2 is SQIVND (reference sequence). The germline V and J ends were trimmed by 1 base and 5 bases, with 6 bases remaining between them. Here the CDR3 DNA reads TGTGCCAGTAGTATAGCTAGAAATAATTCACCCCTCCACTTT. This sequence encodes CASSIARNNSPLHF.

The genes are TRBV2 and TRBJ2-7, with 11 positions matching TRBD2. The CDR3 is made up of 14 amino acids. Trimming took 6 bases from V and 0 from J; bases not matched to a gene: 1. Germline V gives CDR1 SNHLY, CDR2 FYNNEI. DNA of the CDR3: TGTGCCAGCAGGGGACTAGCGGCCTCCTACGAGCAGTACTTC. This gives the protein CASRGLAASYEQYF.

The V call is TRBV5-1, the J call TRBJ2-5; 9 nucleotides match TRBD2. The germline V gene encodes CDR1 SGHRS and CDR2 YFSETQ. The CDR3 loop spans 16 amino acids. The trim removed 1 base at V and 5 bases at J, leaving 9 bases unmatched. The DNA of the CDR3 is TGCGCCAGCAGCTTGAACCTGATAGCGGGAGAGGAGACCCAGTACTTC. Its protein product is CASSLNLIAGEETQYF.

The chain couples TRBV7-8 to TRBJ2-7, with D possibly being TRBD2 (7 bases). The CDR3 runs to 17 residues. Germline V gene sequence: CDR1 SGHVS, CDR2 FQNEAQ. The V end lost 1 base, the J end lost 0 bases, and 16 bases lay between the germline ends. This CDR3 is CASSLDPTGGSSYEQYF. In DNA, the CDR3 is TGTGCCAGCAGCTTAGACCCCACGGGGGGCTCCTCCTACGAGCAGTACTTC.

This chain joins TRBV19 and TRBJ1-2; no clear D. Trimming cost V 10 bases and J 3 bases, with 12 bases left between them. CDR1 is LNHDA and CDR2 is SQIVND in the germline V gene (reference sequence). This CDR3 spans 12 amino acids. The CDR3 coding sequence is TGTGCCACCAAGAACACATACTATGGCTACACCTTC. Its translation: CATKNTYYGYTF.

This chain connects TRBV18 to TRBJ2-1, with D uncertain. The CDR3 contains 16 residues. CDR1 and CDR2 from the germline V gene are KGHSH and LQKENI. V lost 4 bases to trimming and J lost 0 bases, with 13 bases between them. The CDR3 DNA sequence: TGTGCCAGCTCACGTACGACAATCAGCTCCTACAATGAGCAGTTCTTC. This gives the protein CASSRTTISSYNEQFF.

This clone occurred a few times. As DNA, the CDR3 is TGTGCCAGCAGTGTAAGCCTAGCGGGCTCTGGGGCCAACGTCCTGACTTTC. It codes for CASSVSLAGSGANVLTF. The rearrangement joins TRBV6-1 to TRBJ2-6; 8 nucleotides match TRBD2. Germline V gene data show CDR1 as MNHNS and CDR2 as SASEGT. V dropped 4 bases and J dropped 0; count of bases not matched to a gene: 5. This CDR3 is built from 17 residues.

The chain joins TRBV27 to TRBJ1-1; D is perhaps TRBD1 (5 bases). V was cut by 7 bases and J by 5 bases, with 14 bases left in between. The CDR3 contains 13 residues. Germline V gene lookup returns CDR1 MNHEY and CDR2 SMNVEV (reference sequence). CDR3 DNA: TGTGCCAGCAAGCGAACAGGTAGGACTGAAGCTTTCTTT. As protein: CASKRTGRTEAFF.

V is TRBV7-9 and J is TRBJ2-1; D unresolved. Germline-derived CDR1 and CDR2 are SEHNR and FQNEAQ (reference sequence). The CDR3 extends over 19 amino acids. With 2 bases removed from V and 0 bases from J, the gap between germline ends came to 20 bases. The CDR3 nucleotides read TGTGCCAGCAGCTTACCCAATAGCCGTGCGGCGTCCTCCTACAATGAGCAGTTCTTC. Protein product: CASSLPNSRAASSYNEQFF.

The chain links TRBV29-1 to TRBJ2-7; 9 nucleotides match TRBD1. The CDR3 is 14 residues long. Germline V gene sequence: CDR1 SQVTM, CDR2 ANQGSEA. After removal of 6 bases from V and 2 bases from J, the junction contained 8 bases not matched to a gene. CDR3 loop: CSVLGGTGTYEQYF. For the CDR3, the DNA is TGCAGCGTCCTAGGGGGGACAGGGACCTACGAGCAGTACTTC.

This clone has more than one count but fewer than ten. The V call is TRBV7-2, the J call TRBJ2-2; D call uncertain. Germline lookup yields CDR1 SGHTA and CDR2 FQGNSA. This CDR3 region has 13 residues. The V end was cut by 4 bases, the J end by 1 base, with 4 bases between. The CDR3 sequence: CASSSGNTGELFF. DNA for the CDR3: TGTGCCAGCAGCTCCGGGAACACCGGGGAGCTGTTTTTT.